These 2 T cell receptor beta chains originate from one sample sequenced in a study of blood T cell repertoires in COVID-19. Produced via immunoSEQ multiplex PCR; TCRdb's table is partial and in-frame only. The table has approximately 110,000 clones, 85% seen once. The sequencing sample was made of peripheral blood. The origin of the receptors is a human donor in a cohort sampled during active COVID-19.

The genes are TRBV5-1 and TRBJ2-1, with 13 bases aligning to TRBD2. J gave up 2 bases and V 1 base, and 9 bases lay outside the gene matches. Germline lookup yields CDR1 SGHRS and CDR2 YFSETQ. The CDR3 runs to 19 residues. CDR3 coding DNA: TGCGCCAGCAGCTTGATGCCGGGACTAGCGGGGACAACCTACAATGAGCAGTTCTTC. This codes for CASSLMPGLAGTTYNEQFF. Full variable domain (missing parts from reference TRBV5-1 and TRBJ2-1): KAGVTQTPRYLIKTRGQQVTLSCSPISGHRSVSWYQQTPGQGLQFLFEYFSETQRNKGNFPGRFSGRQFSNSRSEMNVSTLELGDSALYLCASSLMPGLAGTTYNEQFFGPGTRLTVL.

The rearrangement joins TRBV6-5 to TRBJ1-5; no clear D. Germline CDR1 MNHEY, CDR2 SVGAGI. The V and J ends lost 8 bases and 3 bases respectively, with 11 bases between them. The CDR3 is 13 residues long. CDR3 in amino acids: CASRNSPNQPQHF. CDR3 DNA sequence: TGTGCCAGCCGGAACAGTCCCAATCAGCCCCAGCATTTT.